Shown below are 20 T cell receptor beta chains from a single sample sequenced in a study of blood T cell repertoires in COVID-19. The protocol was immunoSEQ multiplex PCR, while the TCRdb copy is restricted to in-frame clones and leaves out a portion. The sample has 90,000 to 120,000 clones; 80% to 85% are singletons. Sequencing was carried out using peripheral blood. The receptor set was obtained from a man aged 70 or older with acute or convalescent COVID-19.

Written as DNA, the CDR3 is TGTGCCAGCAGCTTAGAGGTCTCCGGGGAGCTGTTTTTT. Translated: CASSLEVSGELFF. J is TRBJ2-2 and V is TRBV7-3; D is unclear. CDR1 and CDR2 from the germline V gene are SGHTA and FQGTGA. The CDR3 length is 13 residues. V lost 2 bases and J 6 bases, leaving 7 bases between the germline ends.

This clone was seen many times. The rearrangement links TRBV7-9 to TRBJ2-1; 12 nucleotides agree with TRBD2. Germline V lookup: CDR1 SEHNR, CDR2 FQNEAQ (reference sequence). Losses at the gene ends were 4 bases for V and 8 bases for J; bases not matched to a gene: 9. This CDR3 has 16 residues. The CDR3 nucleotides read TGTGCCAGCAGCTACCTAGCGGGGGGGCAATACGATGAGCAGTTCTTC. This codes for CASSYLAGGQYDEQFF.

The chain recombines TRBV19 with TRBJ1-5; 7 positions agree with TRBD1. CDR1 and CDR2 from the germline V gene are LNHDA and SQIVND (reference sequence). J gave up 3 bases and V 5 bases, and 4 bases lay outside the gene matches. This CDR3 spans 14 amino acids. The CDR3 region is CASSLGQVNQPQHF. As DNA, the CDR3 is TGTGCCAGTAGTCTAGGACAGGTCAATCAGCCCCAGCATTTT.

The chain is built from TRBV6-2 or TRBV6-3 and TRBJ1-2; D ambiguous. The CDR3 runs 13 residues. CDR1 MNHEY and CDR2 SVGEGT come from the germline V gene. The V end was cut by 2 bases, the J end by 3 bases, with 7 bases between. CDR3 in DNA: TGTGCCAGCAGTTACGGGGAGGACTATGGCTACACCTTC. Translating gives CASSYGEDYGYTF.

V gene TRBV3-1 (or the pseudogene TRBV3-2) combines with J gene TRBJ2-2, with 12 bases lining up with TRBD2. Germline trimming cut 4 bases from V and 5 bases from J; bases unmatched to any gene: 8. Germline CDR1 reads LGHDT; CDR2 reads YNNKEL (reference sequence). This CDR3 region has 17 residues. In nucleotides, the CDR3 is TGTGCCAGCAGCCTCCTCCTGACTAGCGGGGGAACCGGGGAGCTGTTTTTT. This encodes CASSLLLTSGGTGELFF.

The V and J genes are TRBV5-1 and TRBJ2-2; no definite D call. The CDR3 length is 14 residues. Germline CDR1 and CDR2: SGHRS and YFSETQ. V lost 2 bases and J lost 0, with 5 bases in between. The CDR3 region is CASSLTTNTGELFF. The CDR3 DNA follows: TGCGCCAGCAGCTTAACAACGAACACCGGGGAGCTGTTTTTT.

This clone was seen a handful of times. J is TRBJ1-1 and V is TRBV5-1; D is uncertain. This CDR3 contains 13 residues. Between the trimmed V and J ends, which lost 1 base and 0 bases, there was a span of 4 bases. CDR1 and CDR2 from the germline V gene are SGHRS and YFSETQ. DNA for the CDR3: TGCGCCAGCAGCTTGCAGTTGAACACTGAAGCTTTCTTT. Translating gives CASSLQLNTEAFF.

This chain uses TRBV5-5 with TRBJ2-7, with 10 bases identical to TRBD1. CDR1 and CDR2 (germline): SGHKS, YYEKEE (reference sequence). Germline trimming cut 0 bases from V and 4 bases from J; bases unmatched to any gene: 7. The CDR3 has 16 amino acids. The CDR3: CASSLAPGQGFYEQYF. The CDR3 DNA is TGTGCCAGCAGCTTGGCCCCGGGACAGGGGTTTTACGAGCAGTACTTC.

This chain joins TRBV4-3 and TRBJ1-3, with 7 bases identical to TRBD1. Germline V gene lookup returns CDR1 LGHNA and CDR2 YSLEER. There are 17 residues in the CDR3. V lost 3 bases and J lost 10; bases outside the gene matches: 18. Here the CDR3 DNA reads TGCGCCAGCAGCCAGGAATTCAGCAGGGGGATTCTTAGGACCATATATTTT. Its translation: CASSQEFSRGILRTIYF.

The chain joins TRBV3-1 (or the pseudogene TRBV3-2) to TRBJ1-2, with D hard to call. Trimming took 4 bases from V and 6 from J, leaving 9 bases between them. The CDR3 extends over 12 amino acids. CDR1 and CDR2 (germline): LGHDT, YNNKEL (reference sequence). DNA for the CDR3: TGTGCCAGCAGCCGGGTGACTGATGGCTACACCTTC. This sequence encodes CASSRVTDGYTF.

The gene calls are TRBV5-1 and TRBJ2-1; D call uncertain. CDR3 length: 16 amino acids. Germline V gives CDR1 SGHRS, CDR2 YFSETQ. The ends were cut back, 0 bases at V and 6 bases at J, with 16 bases in the middle. The CDR3 DNA reads as TGCGCCAGCAGCTTGGACGTTGTGGTACCGGGCAATGAGCAGTTCTTC. Translation: CASSLDVVVPGNEQFF. Full variable domain (rest looked up from reference TRBV5-1 and TRBJ2-1): KAGVTQTPRYLIKTRGQQVTLSCSPISGHRSVSWYQQTPGQGLQFLFEYFSETQRNKGNFPGRFSGRQFSNSRSEMNVSTLELGDSALYLCASSLDVVVPGNEQFFGPGTRLTVL.

The J gene is TRBJ2-7, the V gene TRBV3-1 (or the pseudogene TRBV3-2); TRBD2 matches at 14 bases. V lost 7 bases, J lost 4 bases, and 3 bases stayed unmatched. CDR1 is LGHDT, CDR2 YNNKEL, per germline (reference sequence). The CDR3 runs to 14 residues. DNA of the CDR3: TGTGCCAGCACCGGACTAGCGGGGGGATACGAGCAGTACTTC. Protein: CASTGLAGGYEQYF.

V gene TRBV19 combines with J gene TRBJ1-2; perhaps TRBD1 as D (6 bases). The V gene lost 10 bases and the J gene lost 8 bases, with 17 bases spanning the gap. Germline loops: CDR1 LNHDA, CDR2 SQIVND (reference sequence). This CDR3 is built from 12 residues. DNA for the CDR3: TGTGCCACCCGGACAGCCACTAACGGCTACACCTTC. This encodes CATRTATNGYTF. Looking up the rest from reference TRBV19 and TRBJ1-2 gives the full variable domain: DGGITQSPKYLFRKEGQNVTLSCEQNLNHDAMYWYRQDPGQGLRLIYYSQIVNDFQKGDIAEGYSVSREKKESFPLTVTSAQKNPTAFYLCATRTATNGYTFGSGTRLTVV.

The chain is built from TRBV3-1 (or the pseudogene TRBV3-2) and TRBJ1-2, with 12 bases aligning to TRBD1. CDR1 is LGHDT and CDR2 is YNNKEL in the germline V gene (reference sequence). The junction had 11 bases not matched to a gene; V was cut back by 4 bases and J by 8 bases. This CDR3 region has 16 residues. The CDR3 DNA follows: TGTGCCAGCAGCCCGGGACAGGGGGCTGGGGGCCGCGGCTACACCTTC. Translation gives CASSPGQGAGGRGYTF.

This chain joins TRBV7-8 and TRBJ2-3; 7 nucleotides agree with TRBD1. In germline, CDR1 is SGHVS, CDR2 FQNEAQ. The V gene end was trimmed by 3 bases and the J gene end by 1 base; junction bases not matched to a gene: 7. This CDR3 region has 16 residues. CDR3 sequence (DNA): TGTGCCAGCAGCTTGCAGGGGGTGAGGGGCACAGATACGCAGTATTTT. This translates into CASSLQGVRGTDTQYF.

This sequence joins TRBV5-1 and TRBJ2-7; 9 nucleotides align to TRBD1. There are 14 residues in the CDR3. Germline V gene data show CDR1 as SGHRS and CDR2 as YFSETQ. J lost 4 bases, V lost 9 bases, and 11 bases had no gene match. CDR3 amino acids: CAIPPGQGDYEQYF. The CDR3 coding sequence is TGCGCCATCCCTCCGGGACAGGGAGATTACGAGCAGTACTTC.

A few counts support this clone. This chain connects TRBV5-1 to TRBJ2-1, with 7 nucleotides matching TRBD1. V shed 1 base, J shed 5 bases, and the junction held 9 bases outside the gene matches. Germline CDR1 reads SGHRS; CDR2 reads YFSETQ. The CDR3 length is 16 residues. In nucleotides, the CDR3 is TGCGCCAGCAGCTTGAAAACAGGGGTTGGAGACAATGAGCAGTTCTTC. Translated: CASSLKTGVGDNEQFF.

This clone was seen only once. The rearrangement uses TRBV11-2 and TRBJ2-1; D remains unclear. The ends were cut back, 0 bases at V and 4 bases at J, with 10 bases in the middle. CDR3 length equals 15 residues. The germline gives CDR1 SGHAT, CDR2 FQNNGV. The CDR3 DNA reads TGTGCCAGCAGCTTAGAGGGCAGATTTTACAATGAGCAGTTCTTC. This translates into CASSLEGRFYNEQFF.

The V gene is TRBV7-2, the J gene TRBJ2-7; TRBD2 aligns across 11 bases. Germline values: CDR1 SGHTA, CDR2 FQGNSA. After removal of 8 bases from V and 0 bases from J, the junction contained 6 bases not matched to a gene. CDR3 size: 15 residues. CDR3 in amino acids: CASLPSGGHSYEQYF. CDR3 nucleotide sequence: TGTGCCAGCCTCCCTAGCGGGGGGCACTCCTACGAGCAGTACTTC.

V gene TRBV4-2 combines with J gene TRBJ1-6; D remains ambiguous. Germline values: CDR1 LGHNA, CDR2 YNFKEQ. The V gene lost 3 bases and the J gene lost 5 bases, with 5 bases spanning the gap. This CDR3 is built from 13 residues. In nucleotides, the CDR3 is TGTGCCAGCAGCCAGGAGGATAATTCACCCCTCCACTTT. Its protein is CASSQEDNSPLHF.